Below are 14 T cell receptor beta chains sequenced from a single sample in a study of cytomegalovirus exposure and HLA in healthy donors (dated by TCRdb to about 2017). To prepare the library, the immunoSEQ multiplex PCR assay was applied. A mixture of 60 forward primers for TCR Vbeta segments and 13 reverse primers for TCR Jbeta segments was used in the multiplex PCR. This is the immuneACCESS table as TCRdb keeps it, with only in-frame sequences that have V and J called. A part of the clones is gone; compared with another copy, unresolved V genes explain less than half, and the rest is unexplained. In all, the sample holds roughly 100,000 clones, and roughly 79% of those were seen once. Approximately 4.3% of the sample is taken by the ten largest. Material: PBMCs. All receptors come from a man in his fifties in good health and CMV-seropositive.

This sequence joins TRBV14 and TRBJ2-3, with 10 bases identical to TRBD1. CDR1 is SGHDN and CDR2 is FVKESK in the germline V gene. The CDR3 is made up of 15 amino acids. The V gene end was trimmed by 4 bases and the J gene end by 5 bases; junction bases not matched to a gene: 6. The CDR3 DNA reads as TGTGCCAGCAGCCCTACGGGGACAGGGGTAGATACGCAGTATTTT. Translation: CASSPTGTGVDTQYF.

This sequence joins TRBV27 and TRBJ2-5, with TRBD2 matching 9 bases. Trimming removed 8 bases from V and 0 bases from J; junction bases left unmatched: 13. The CDR3 sequence is 17 residues long. Per the germline V gene, CDR1 is MNHEY and CDR2 is SMNVEV (reference sequence). CDR3 nucleotides: TGTGCCAGCGGGGCTAGCGGGATGGGGGGGTACCAAGAGACCCAGTACTTC. Residues: CASGASGMGGYQETQYF.

This clone has only one observation. The chain carries TRBV11-2 and TRBJ2-7; tentatively, D is TRBD1 (5 bases). This CDR3 region has 14 residues. V was trimmed by 2 bases and J by 2 bases, leaving 10 bases between them. CDR1 and CDR2 (germline): SGHAT, FQNNGV. This CDR3 reads CASSLTAGTYEQYF. CDR3 bases: TGTGCCAGCAGCTTAACCGCAGGGACCTACGAGCAGTACTTC.

The chain joins TRBV9 to TRBJ2-7; TRBD1 matches 9 bases. Trimming at V came to 3 bases and at J to 2 bases, leaving 6 bases not matched to a gene. The germline gives CDR1 SGDLS, CDR2 YYNGEE. The length of the CDR3 is 15 residues. DNA for the CDR3: TGTGCCAGCAGCGCCGGACAGGGGCCGCCCTACGAGCAGTACTTC. The encoded protein is CASSAGQGPPYEQYF.

V and J are TRBV29-1 and TRBJ1-1; D is unclear. The CDR3 spans 11 residues. The ends were cut back, 3 bases at V and 2 bases at J, with 4 bases in the middle. Germline-derived CDR1 and CDR2 are SQVTM and ANQGSEA. The CDR3, as DNA: TGCAGCGTTGAGAGTAACACTGAAGCTTTCTTT. It encodes CSVESNTEAFF. The variable domain in full, completed from reference TRBV29-1 and TRBJ1-1, reads SAVISQKPSRDICQRGTSLTIQCQVDSQVTMMFWYRQQPGQSLTLIATANQGSEATYESGFVIDKFPISRPNLTFSTLTVSNMSPEDSSIYLCSVESNTEAFFGQGTRLTVV.

The V gene is TRBV6-1, the J gene TRBJ2-5, with a possible D match to TRBD1 (7 bases). The germline V gene has CDR1 MNHNS and CDR2 SASEGT. This CDR3 is built from 14 residues. The V and J ends lost 1 base and 5 bases respectively, with 11 bases between them. The CDR3 reads CASSEGRGLETQYF. For the CDR3, the DNA is TGTGCCAGCAGTGAAGGGAGGGGGCTGGAGACCCAGTACTTC.

Only a few counts were recorded for this clone. The V gene is TRBV6-6, the J gene TRBJ2-1; 11 bases are shared with TRBD2. The CDR3 contains 15 residues. Germline-derived CDR1 and CDR2 are MNHNY and SVGAGI (reference sequence). Trimming at V came to 8 bases and at J to 2 bases, leaving 5 bases not matched to a gene. In DNA form, the CDR3 reads TGTGCCAGCTACTTGACTAGCGGGGCCTACAATGAGCAGTTCTTC. Protein product: CASYLTSGAYNEQFF.

This clone turned up a few times. V gene TRBV7-6 combines with J gene TRBJ2-2; TRBD2 is a possible D gene (6 bases). CDR1 is SGHVS, CDR2 FNYEAQ, per germline. This CDR3 region has 15 residues. The ends were cut back, 1 base at V and 3 bases at J, with 9 bases in the middle. The CDR3 sequence: CASSLVSGYTGELFF. For the CDR3, the DNA is TGTGCCAGCAGCTTAGTTAGCGGATACACCGGGGAGCTGTTTTTT.

The rearrangement uses TRBV4-1 and TRBJ2-1; D is possibly TRBD2 (6 bases). CDR1 is MGHRA and CDR2 is YSYEKL in the germline V gene. Trimming cost V 1 base and J 5 bases, with 12 bases left between them. The CDR3 sequence is 15 residues long. The CDR3 sequence: CASSQAPGLNNEQFF. In nucleotides, the CDR3 is TGCGCCAGCAGCCAAGCTCCGGGACTCAACAATGAGCAGTTCTTC.

The chain employs TRBV7-9 and TRBJ1-3; 11 nucleotides align to TRBD1. This CDR3 has 18 residues. CDR1 SEHNR and CDR2 FQNEAQ come from the germline V gene (reference sequence). With V trimmed by 3 bases and J by 0 bases, 7 bases remained unmatched. The CDR3 here is CASSLAGQGASSGNTIYF. The CDR3 nucleotides are TGTGCCAGCAGCTTGGCCGGACAGGGGGCAAGCTCTGGAAACACCATATATTTT.

A few counts support this clone. The chain couples TRBV11-2 to TRBJ2-1, with 11 positions matching TRBD1. The length of the CDR3 is 16 residues. Germline CDR1 and CDR2: SGHAT and FQNNGV. Losses at the gene ends were 5 bases for V and 8 bases for J; bases not matched to a gene: 11. The chain's CDR3 is CASSARTGGPWDEQFF. The CDR3 DNA sequence: TGTGCCAGCAGCGCACGGACAGGGGGCCCTTGGGATGAGCAGTTCTTC. Based on the CDR3 plus reference TRBV11-2 and TRBJ2-1, the full variable domain is EAGVAQSPRYKIIEKRQSVAFWCNPISGHATLYWYQQILGQGPKLLIQFQNNGVVDDSQLPKDRFSAERLKGVDSTLKIQPAKLEDSAVYLCASSARTGGPWDEQFFGPGTRLTVL.

The chain joins TRBV19 to TRBJ1-4, with 9 bases identical to TRBD1. V trimming: 5 bases; J trimming: 5 bases; junction bases outside the gene matches: 3. The germline V gene encodes CDR1 LNHDA and CDR2 SQIVND (reference sequence). The CDR3 runs to 14 residues. The CDR3 DNA follows: TGTGCCAGTAGTTCGGGACAGGGAAATGAAAAACTGTTTTTT. Translating gives CASSSGQGNEKLFF.

This chain links TRBV18 with TRBJ2-6; tentative D call: TRBD2 (5 bases). This CDR3 spans 15 amino acids. Germline-derived CDR1 and CDR2 are KGHSH and LQKENI. V was pared by 2 bases and J by 0 bases, with 5 bases between. The CDR3 here is CASSPGSSGANVLTF. The CDR3 nucleotides read TGTGCCAGCTCACCAGGGAGCTCTGGGGCCAACGTCCTGACTTTC.

The table lists this clone with a few counts. DNA for the CDR3: TGTGCCAGCAGCTTAGTGTCTTACGGGAGAGGAGGGGATGAGCAGTTCTTC. This codes for CASSLVSYGRGGDEQFF. The genes are TRBV7-2 and TRBJ2-1; perhaps TRBD2 as D (6 bases). Between the trimmed V and J ends, which lost 1 base and 8 bases, there was a span of 21 bases. The germline V gene has CDR1 SGHTA and CDR2 FQGNSA. The CDR3 extends over 17 amino acids. The variable domain in full, with the rest retrieved from reference TRBV7-2 and TRBJ2-1, is GAGVSQSPSNKVTEKGKDVELRCDPISGHTALYWYRQSLGQGLEFLIYFQGNSAPDKSGLPSDRFSAERTGGSVSTLTIQRTQQEDSAVYLCASSLVSYGRGGDEQFFGPGTRLTVL.